These 3 T cell receptor beta chains came from one sample sequenced in a study of blood T cells in healthy people across ages. A second roughly 6 to 12 cycle PCR used barcoded and J-beta primers. TCRdb reanalysed the 5' RACE reads using MiXCR and keeps one entry per CDR3 protein. The data contain 1.5 million to 2 million distinct CDR3 sequences, about 30% of them seen just once; the ten biggest clones take up 7% to 9%. What was sequenced was blood. The origin of the receptors is a woman in her twenties or thirties in good health.

Worth noting for this clonotype: One end of the junction fails to match germline, which may point to a read error. The rearrangement joins TRBV7-2 to TRBJ1-5, with D possibly being TRBD1 (5 bases). The CDR3 has 14 residues. Per the germline V gene, CDR1 is SGHTA and CDR2 is FQGNSA. This CDR3 reads CACSFPGRSQPQHF. DNA of the CDR3: TGTGCCTGCAGCTTCCCAGGGAGGAGTCAGCCCCAGCATTTT. Looking up the rest from reference TRBV7-2 and TRBJ1-5 gives the full variable domain: GAGVSQSPSNKVTEKGKDVELRCDPISGHTALYWYRQSLGQGLEFLIYFQGNSAPDKSGLPSDRFSAERTGGSVSTLTIQRTQQEDSAVYLCACSFPGRSQPQHFGDGTRLSIL.

A word on this clonotype: This may come from a read error, since a much larger clone is one base off. The chain joins TRBV6-6 to TRBJ2-5, with 13 bases matching TRBD2. The germline V gene encodes CDR1 MNHNY and CDR2 SVGAGI (reference sequence). Trimming took 2 bases from V and 11 from J; bases not matched to a gene: 14. This CDR3 region has 17 residues. CDR3 sequence: CASSYTARLAGGNEQYF. The CDR3 DNA follows: TGTGCCAGCAGTTACACCGCCAGACTAGCGGGAGGTAATGAGCAGTACTTC.

The chain joins TRBV20-1 to TRBJ2-5; D may be TRBD2 (5 bases). The CDR3 runs 12 residues. Germline V gene data show CDR1 as DFQATT and CDR2 as SNEGSKA (reference sequence). V lost 3 bases, J lost 11 bases, and 16 bases lay in between. The CDR3: CSASRLRDEQYF. In nucleotides, the CDR3 is TGCAGTGCTAGTAGGCTGAGGGATGAGCAGTACTTC.